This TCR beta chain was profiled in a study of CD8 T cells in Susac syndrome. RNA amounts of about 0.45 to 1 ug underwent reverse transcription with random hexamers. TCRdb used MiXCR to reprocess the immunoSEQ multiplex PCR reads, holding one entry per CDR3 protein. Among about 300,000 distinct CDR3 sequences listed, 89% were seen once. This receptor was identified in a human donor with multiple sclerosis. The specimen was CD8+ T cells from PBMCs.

The CDR3 loop reads CASSQDHAGRDYGYTF. CDR3 nucleotides: TGCGCCAGCAGCCAAGATCATGCCGGCCGGGACTATGGCTACACCTTC. J is TRBJ1-2 and V is TRBV4-1; D is unresolved. CDR1 and CDR2 from the germline V gene are MGHRA and YSYEKL. Trimming took 0 bases from V and 3 from J, leaving 14 bases between them. This CDR3 has 16 amino acids.